These T cell receptor beta chains were read from a single sample in a study of T cell responses to AZD1222 COVID-19 vaccine. Using immunoSEQ multiplex PCR, the repertoire was profiled, and TCRdb retains in-frame clones only, with some absent. The sample shows about 85,000 clones, about nine tenths of them seen only once. This sample comprised peripheral blood, obtained on day 0 of AZD1222 vaccination. The receptors were sampled from an adult in good health. Both conserved end residues are part of each CDR3. D genes are given only for firm matches. Expanded clones get a size class; other rows say once, few or many, or leave the size out.

abundance,j_gene,d_gene,v_gene,CDR3nt,CDR3aa
few,TRBJ1-1,.,TRBV29-1,TGCAGCGTTAGGGTGGGGAACACTGAAGCTTTCTTT,CSVRVGNTEAFF
.,TRBJ2-7,.,TRBV7-9,TGTGCCAGCAGCTTAGGTATGGCCGGAGGCGAGCAGTACTTC,CASSLGMAGGEQYF
.,TRBJ2-1,TRBD1,TRBV3-1/TRBV3-2,TGTGCCGCCGGGGGACAGGGTCTCTACAATGAGCAGTTCTTC,CAAGGQGLYNEQFF
.,TRBJ1-5,.,TRBV29-1,TGCAGCGTTGAAGATGGTCGGGGCGGGCCCCAGCATTTT,CSVEDGRGGPQHF
.,TRBJ2-7,.,TRBV3-1/TRBV3-2,TGTGCCAGCAAGGGGACCTACGAGCAGTACTTC,CASKGTYEQYF
.,TRBJ2-7,.,TRBV6-5,TGTGCCAGCAGTTACGCCGCCGGTCTTTCCTACGAGCAGTACTTC,CASSYAAGLSYEQYF
.,TRBJ1-2,TRBD1,TRBV18,TGTGCCAGCGTTTGGGACAGCCTCTATGGCTACACCTTC,CASVWDSLYGYTF
.,TRBJ1-5,.,TRBV10-2,TGCGCCAGCAGTGTAGGTGGGGGCCGAGGGAGCAATCAGCCCCAGCATTTT,CASSVGGGRGSNQPQHF
.,TRBJ2-5,TRBD2,TRBV5-1,TGCGCCAGCAAGGGACTAGCGGGGTCGGAGACCCAGTACTTC,CASKGLAGSETQYF
once,TRBJ1-3,.,TRBV4-1,TGCGCCAGCAGCCAGTCAGGGAGTGGAAACACCATATATTTT,CASSQSGSGNTIYF
.,TRBJ1-1,TRBD1,TRBV30,TGTGCCTGGGACAGGGAGAACACTGAAGCTTTCTTT,CAWDRENTEAFF
.,TRBJ2-4,.,TRBV5-5,TGTGCCAGCAGCCGAGGGGTGGGTCAAAACATTCAGTACTTC,CASSRGVGQNIQYF
.,TRBJ2-3,TRBD1,TRBV5-4,TGTGCCAGCAGCCCTGGGACAGGGGTGGCAGATACGCAGTATTTT,CASSPGTGVADTQYF
once,TRBJ2-2,.,TRBV7-3,TGTGCCAGCAGCTTACGGGACTTCGCCACCGGGGAGCTGTTTTTT,CASSLRDFATGELFF
.,TRBJ2-4,TRBD1,TRBV5-8,TGTGCCAGCAGGCACCCGGGACAGGGGTATCAGTACTTC,CASRHPGQGYQYF
.,TRBJ2-5,.,TRBV6-6,TGTGCAGTGGAAGGGAGGACCCAAGAGACCCAGTACTTC,CAVEGRTQETQYF
.,TRBJ2-1,.,TRBV14,TGTGCCAGCAGCCAGAGGGGGGAGTTTAGCTCCTACAATGAGCAGTTCTTC,CASSQRGEFSSYNEQFF
once,TRBJ1-3,.,TRBV7-8,TGTGCCAGCAGCTTCGTCACCGGGTTCGACTCTGGAAACACCATATATTTT,CASSFVTGFDSGNTIYF
few,TRBJ2-7,.,TRBV7-9,TGTGCCAGCAGCCGATGGACCGCTCTGGGCGAGCAGTACTTC,CASSRWTALGEQYF
.,TRBJ2-7,TRBD1,TRBV5-1,TGCGCCAGCAGCCGGACACAGGGGCCGACCTACGAGCAGTACTTC,CASSRTQGPTYEQYF
.,TRBJ1-2,TRBD1,TRBV5-1,TGCGCCAGCAGCTTGGGGGACAGGCGCGACGACTATGGCTACACCTTC,CASSLGDRRDDYGYTF
.,TRBJ1-1,.,TRBV12-5,TGTGCTAGTGCCCTTAAAGACATGAACACTGAAGCTTTCTTT,CASALKDMNTEAFF
.,TRBJ2-1,.,TRBV5-1,TGCGCCAGCAGCTTAGACGATAGCTCCTACAATGAGCAGTTCTTC,CASSLDDSSYNEQFF
.,TRBJ2-7,TRBD2,TRBV10-3,TGTGCCACGAATGAGCGGGAGCCCCACGAGCAGTACTTC,CATNEREPHEQYF